This T cell receptor beta chain was identified during a study of T cells in narcolepsy. Study-wide points: Autoreactive HCRT-specific and TRIB2-specific clonotypes were marked in same-patient CSF-versus-blood CD4+ comparisons.

A remark on this clone: Its specificity is unknown.

Clones were read by immunoSEQ multiplex PCR, and TCRdb kept only the in-frame ones, dropping some. The table has approximately 25,000 clones, over 65% seen once. The sequenced material came from memory (CD45RA-) CD4+ T cells from blood. The TCR sequence derives from a human donor in good health.

The DNA of the CDR3 is TGCGCCAGCAGCCAACAAGGGGCTAGGAGCGGCTACACCTTC. It is translated as CASSQQGARSGYTF. The chain carries TRBV4-3 and TRBJ1-2; TRBD1 is a possible D gene (5 bases). CDR3 size: 14 residues. Trimming shortened V by 2 bases and J by 8 bases, and 15 bases separated the two germline ends. Germline values: CDR1 LGHNA, CDR2 YSLEER.